This T cell receptor beta chain originates from a study of cytomegalovirus exposure and HLA in healthy donors. Broader study findings: Cytomegalovirus association was assigned to under 200 TCR beta chains.

Produced via immunoSEQ multiplex PCR; TCRdb's table is partial and in-frame only. Seen here are 150,000 to 200,000 clones, around 81% observed once, and the top ten hold around 2%. Worth noting for this clone: Its target is unknown.

The germline V gene encodes CDR1 LNHDA and CDR2 SQIVND (reference sequence). This CDR3 spans 14 amino acids. Trimming stripped 2 bases from V and 6 bases from J, with 10 bases between. The receptor was derived from a young man in good health and CMV-seropositive. Sequencing was performed on PBMCs. The V gene is TRBV19, the J gene TRBJ2-2; D is possibly TRBD1 (6 bases). The CDR3 DNA reads TGTGCCAGTAGTATAACAGGGAGTCCCGGGGAGCTGTTTTTT. It yields the protein CASSITGSPGELFF.